A single sample is the source of the 20 T cell receptor beta chains below, sequenced in a study of blood T cell repertoires in COVID-19. Libraries were prepared by immunoSEQ multiplex PCR; TCRdb keeps only in-frame clonotypes and omits some of them. The data show about 150,000 clones, approximately 80% seen once. The specimen was peripheral blood. These receptors were taken from a woman aged 55-69 years with COVID-19, enrolled during active disease.

The chain links TRBV19 to TRBJ1-5, with 8 bases identical to TRBD1. V shed 5 bases and J 4 bases; nucleotides not matched to a gene: 13. The germline CDR1 and CDR2 sequences are LNHDA and SQIVND (reference sequence). The CDR3 sequence is 17 residues long. CDR3 amino acids: CASSASSTGGFNQPQHF. The CDR3 bases are TGTGCCAGTAGTGCTTCATCAACAGGGGGGTTTAATCAGCCCCAGCATTTT.

CDR3 in amino acids: CASNNPQSNQPQHF. The CDR3 DNA reads TGTGCCAGCAACAACCCGCAGAGCAATCAGCCCCAGCATTTT. This chain links TRBV6-6 with TRBJ1-5; D remains ambiguous. The V gene's germline CDR1 is MNHNY and CDR2 SVGAGI (reference sequence). The CDR3 loop spans 14 amino acids. V lost 7 bases and J 1 base, leaving 11 bases between the germline ends.

This clone was seen once. This chain links TRBV5-1 with TRBJ1-2; TRBD1 matches 8 bases. The germline CDR1 and CDR2 sequences are SGHRS and YFSETQ. Trimming cost V 4 bases and J 7 bases; bases outside gene matches: 6. The CDR3 covers 13 residues. DNA for the CDR3: TGCGCCAGCAGCCCGGACAGGGTATTTGGCTACACCTTC. Protein product: CASSPDRVFGYTF.

The V and J genes are TRBV18 and TRBJ1-1, with TRBD1 as a possible D gene (5 bases). Trimming removed 0 bases at V and 1 base at J, with 6 bases between. Per germline, CDR1 KGHSH and CDR2 LQKENI. The CDR3 has 14 residues. DNA of the CDR3: TGTGCCAGCTCACCACCGGGGGGGAACACTGAAGCTTTCTTT. This translates into CASSPPGGNTEAFF.

This clone came up a few times. The rearrangement links TRBV6-5 to TRBJ1-4, with unresolved D. Germline V gene lookup returns CDR1 MNHEY and CDR2 SVGAGI. Trimming took 10 bases from V and 7 from J, leaving 16 bases between them. The CDR3 runs 13 residues. CDR3 bases: TGTGCCACCTCCAGAGGTGTGGCTGAAAAACTGTTTTTT. Translation gives CATSRGVAEKLFF.

This sequence joins TRBV6-5 and TRBJ1-2; weak D call: TRBD1 (6 bases). This CDR3 has 14 residues. V lost 7 bases to trimming and J lost 6 bases, with 18 bases between them. Per germline, CDR1 MNHEY and CDR2 SVGAGI. The CDR3 spells CASTLVGAVDGYTF. DNA for the CDR3: TGTGCCAGCACTCTAGTGGGGGCGGTGGATGGCTACACCTTC.

A single count supports this clone. The J gene is TRBJ1-5, the V gene TRBV7-9, with 8 bases identical to TRBD1. V lost 0 bases, J lost 5 bases, and 0 bases stayed unmatched. The CDR3 length is 14 residues. Germline CDR1 SEHNR, CDR2 FQNEAQ (reference sequence). Written as DNA, the CDR3 is TGTGCCAGCAGCTTAGCGACAGGGGATCAGCCCCAGCATTTT. Its translation: CASSLATGDQPQHF.

A few counts support this clone. This sequence joins TRBV19 and TRBJ1-6; tentative D call: TRBD1 (6 bases). The CDR3 spans 15 residues. In germline, CDR1 is LNHDA, CDR2 SQIVND (reference sequence). The V gene lost 0 bases and the J gene lost 9 bases, with 12 bases spanning the gap. CDR3 protein: CASSIERGNSSPLHF. CDR3 bases: TGTGCCAGTAGTATAGAGAGGGGGAACTCTTCACCCCTCCACTTT.

This clone was counted a single time. J is TRBJ1-3 and V is TRBV5-1; D possibly corresponds to TRBD1 (5 bases). The CDR3 runs 15 residues. Between the trimmed V and J ends, which lost 0 bases and 0 bases, there was a span of 7 bases. Germline V gene data show CDR1 as SGHRS and CDR2 as YFSETQ. CDR3 protein: CASSLEGNSGNTIYF. As DNA, the CDR3 is TGCGCCAGCAGCTTGGAGGGGAACTCTGGAAACACCATATATTTT.

The rearrangement joins TRBV5-4 to TRBJ1-6; a weak D match, TRBD1 (6 bases). This CDR3 contains 16 residues. Per germline, CDR1 SGHNT and CDR2 YYREEE (reference sequence). The V end lost 3 bases, the J end lost 7 bases, and 17 bases lay between the germline ends. The CDR3 DNA reads as TGTGCCAGCAGCTCTGGAGGGGGGGCGCAGAATTCACCCCTCCACTTT. It translates to CASSSGGGAQNSPLHF.

This rearrangement joins TRBV29-1 to TRBJ2-1; 13 nucleotides agree with TRBD2. This CDR3 has 16 amino acids. Germline V gene lookup returns CDR1 SQVTM and CDR2 ANQGSEA. The V gene end was trimmed by 6 bases and the J gene end by 5 bases; junction bases not matched to a gene: 10. The CDR3 DNA reads as TGCAGCGTGGGGGGGACTAGCGGGGCCTTGGACAATGAGCAGTTCTTC. Translated, it gives CSVGGTSGALDNEQFF.

The chain couples TRBV21-1 to TRBJ2-2; the D segment call TRBD2 is taken from the table without a DNA check. TRBV21-1 is a pseudogene locus. This CDR3 region has 18 residues. The CDR3: CASSKVEAARKNTGELFF. In nucleotides, the CDR3 is TGTGCCAGCAGCAAAGTCGAGGCGGCCCGTAAGAACACCGGGGAGCTGTTTTTT.

This clone is a singleton in its sample. This chain connects TRBV9 to TRBJ2-2, with D perhaps matching TRBD2 (5 bases). V was trimmed by 3 bases and J by 6 bases, leaving 9 bases between them. The CDR3 is 13 amino acids. Germline values: CDR1 SGDLS, CDR2 YYNGEE. CDR3 residues: CASSGTFAGELFF. The CDR3 bases are TGTGCCAGCAGCGGGACTTTCGCCGGGGAGCTGTTTTTT. The entire variable domain, with the rest obtained from reference TRBV9 and TRBJ2-2, is as follows: DSGVTQTPKHLITATGQRVTLRCSPRSGDLSVYWYQQSLDQGLQFLIQYYNGEERAKGNILERFSAQQFPDLHSELNLSSLELGDSALYFCASSGTFAGELFFGEGSRLTVL.

This clone was seen a handful of times. The chain recombines TRBV19 with TRBJ2-1; TRBD2 aligns across 12 bases. The trim removed 1 base at V and 6 bases at J, leaving 1 base unmatched. This CDR3 is 15 amino acids long. From germline, CDR1 is LNHDA and CDR2 SQIVND (reference sequence). CDR3 loop: CASSIVTSGSNEQFF. The CDR3, as DNA: TGTGCCAGTAGTATAGTGACTAGCGGGAGCAATGAGCAGTTCTTC. Supplemented by reference TRBV19 and TRBJ2-1, the full variable domain reads DGGITQSPKYLFRKEGQNVTLSCEQNLNHDAMYWYRQDPGQGLRLIYYSQIVNDFQKGDIAEGYSVSREKKESFPLTVTSAQKNPTAFYLCASSIVTSGSNEQFFGPGTRLTVL.

The chain links TRBV10-2 to TRBJ2-7; no firm D call. With 6 bases removed from V and 0 bases from J, the gap between germline ends came to 9 bases. This CDR3 spans 13 amino acids. Germline V gives CDR1 WSHSY, CDR2 SAAADI. The DNA for the CDR3 is TGCGCCAGCAGACAACAGAGCTCCTACGAGCAGTACTTC. As protein: CASRQQSSYEQYF.

The chain has TRBV7-9 and TRBJ2-1; 13 bases match TRBD2. Germline CDR1 and CDR2: SEHNR and FQNEAQ (reference sequence). The CDR3 loop spans 15 amino acids. The trim removed 5 bases at V and 6 bases at J, leaving 4 bases unmatched. The CDR3: CASSPRTSGSNEQFF. CDR3 nucleotides: TGTGCCAGCAGCCCTCGGACTAGCGGGAGCAATGAGCAGTTCTTC.

The chain couples TRBV9 to TRBJ2-1, with D perhaps TRBD2 (6 bases). V was clipped by 5 bases and J by 9 bases, with 24 bases between them. Per germline, CDR1 SGDLS and CDR2 YYNGEE. The CDR3 has 16 amino acids. This CDR3 reads CASSATGLAPLIEQFF. CDR3 nucleotide sequence: TGTGCCAGCAGTGCCACGGGACTCGCCCCCTTAATTGAGCAGTTCTTC.

The chain is built from TRBV28 and TRBJ2-5; TRBD2 is a possible D gene (6 bases). Trimming shortened V by 1 base and J by 7 bases, and 16 bases separated the two germline ends. Per germline, CDR1 MDHEN and CDR2 SYDVKM. The CDR3 length is 15 residues. The CDR3 DNA reads as TGTGCCAGCAGTTTATTGGGGACTCCCCGGGGGACCCAGTACTTC. This codes for CASSLLGTPRGTQYF. The whole variable domain, filled in from reference TRBV28 and TRBJ2-5, reads DVKVTQSSRYLVKRTGEKVFLECVQDMDHENMFWYRQDPGLGLRLIYFSYDVKMKEKGDIPEGYSVSREKKERFSLILESASTNQTSMYLCASSLLGTPRGTQYFGPGTRLLVL.

CDR3 DNA: TGCGCCAGCAGCCTCACTAGCGGGGGGCTGAACAATGAGCAGTTCTTC. Its translation: CASSLTSGGLNNEQFF. The chain combines TRBV5-1 with TRBJ2-1; TRBD2 matches at 12 bases. CDR3 length: 16 amino acids. Germline V gene lookup returns CDR1 SGHRS and CDR2 YFSETQ. Losses at the gene ends were 4 bases for V and 5 bases for J; bases not matched to a gene: 7.

This clone was detected only once. The chain has TRBV7-8 and TRBJ2-5, with D perhaps TRBD1 (5 bases). CDR1 and CDR2 from the germline V gene are SGHVS and FQNEAQ. V lost 2 bases to trimming and J lost 2 bases, with 9 bases between them. CDR3 size: 14 residues. CDR3 bases: TGTGCCAGCAGCTTATCTAGGGGACAAGAGACCCAGTACTTC. Protein sequence: CASSLSRGQETQYF. Drawing the rest from reference TRBV7-8 and TRBJ2-5, the complete variable domain is GAGVSQSPRYKVAKRGQDVALRCDPISGHVSLFWYQQALGQGPEFLTYFQNEAQLDKSGLPSDRFFAERPEGSVSTLKIQRTQQEDSAVYLCASSLSRGQETQYFGPGTRLLVL.